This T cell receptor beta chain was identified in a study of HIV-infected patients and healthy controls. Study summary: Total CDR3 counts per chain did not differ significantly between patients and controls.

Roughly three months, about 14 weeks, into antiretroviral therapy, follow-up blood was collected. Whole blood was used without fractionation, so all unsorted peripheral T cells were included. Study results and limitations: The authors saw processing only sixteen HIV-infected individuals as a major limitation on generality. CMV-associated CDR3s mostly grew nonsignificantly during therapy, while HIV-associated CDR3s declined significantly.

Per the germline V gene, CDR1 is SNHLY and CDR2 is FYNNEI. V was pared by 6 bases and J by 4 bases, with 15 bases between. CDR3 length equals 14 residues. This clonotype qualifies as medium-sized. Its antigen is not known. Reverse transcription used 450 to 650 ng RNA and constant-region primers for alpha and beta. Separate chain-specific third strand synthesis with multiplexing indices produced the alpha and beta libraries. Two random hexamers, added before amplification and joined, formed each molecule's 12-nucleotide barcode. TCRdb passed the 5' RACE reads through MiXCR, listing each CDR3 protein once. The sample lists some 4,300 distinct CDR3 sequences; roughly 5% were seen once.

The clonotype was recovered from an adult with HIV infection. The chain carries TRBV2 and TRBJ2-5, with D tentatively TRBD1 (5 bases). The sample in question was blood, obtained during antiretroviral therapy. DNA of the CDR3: TGTGCCAGCAGGATCGGTGGCAGGGTAGAGACCCAGTACTTC. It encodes CASRIGGRVETQYF.